Shown below are 18 T cell receptor beta chains from a single sample sequenced in a study of identical twins. Each CDR3 protein gets one entry after TCRdb re-called the 5' RACE reads with MiXCR. The sample contains around 510,000 distinct CDR3 sequences, more than 13% of which appear only once. The same data also went into a second study, on yellow fever vaccine responses in identical twins.

The sequenced sample consisted of CD4+ T cells sorted from blood. The receptors come from a woman younger than 30 in good health.

The chain has TRBV18 and TRBJ2-2; D unresolved. This CDR3 is built from 15 residues. V was pared by 2 bases and J by 2 bases, with 9 bases between. Germline values: CDR1 KGHSH, CDR2 LQKENI. The CDR3 DNA reads as TGTGCCAGCTCACCATCACCTACTAACACCGGGGAGCTGTTTTTT. It specifies CASSPSPTNTGELFF.

This clonotype has ten or more counts. The chain recombines TRBV20-1 with TRBJ2-3; TRBD1 is a possible D gene (5 bases). CDR1 is DFQATT, CDR2 SNEGSKA, per germline (reference sequence). The CDR3 is made up of 11 amino acids. The CDR3 DNA reads TGCAGATCAGGGTTCACAGATACGCAGTATTTT. As protein: CRSGFTDTQYF.

This chain connects TRBV3-1 to TRBJ2-3; D could derive from TRBD1 or TRBD2 (5 bases each). Germline assignment: CDR1 LGHDT and CDR2 YNNKEL (reference sequence). This CDR3 is built from 15 residues. Trimming left V 0 bases short and J 9 bases short, with 16 bases between. The CDR3 loop is CASSQDGLRANTQYF. CDR3 DNA sequence: TGTGCCAGCAGCCAAGACGGACTCAGGGCGAACACGCAGTATTTT.

This chain uses TRBV9 with TRBJ1-6; unclear D gene. There are 14 residues in the CDR3. Germline V gives CDR1 SGDLS, CDR2 YYNGEE. V was shortened by 2 bases and J by 8 bases, with 11 bases between the two germline ends. CDR3 sequence reads: CASSVSGSDSPLHF. The CDR3 region has the DNA TGTGCCAGCAGCGTTTCGGGATCGGATTCACCCCTCCACTTT.

The rearrangement links TRBV5-6 to TRBJ1-2, with D unclear. V lost 4 bases, J lost 6 bases, and 31 bases lay in between. Germline CDR1 and CDR2: SGHDT and YYEEEE. This CDR3 region has 19 residues. CDR3 residues: CASSTQDGLRLRDGDGYTF. CDR3 coding DNA: TGTGCCAGCAGCACCCAAGACGGTTTAAGGCTTCGGGATGGGGATGGCTACACCTTC.

Many counts were recorded for this clonotype. The rearrangement joins TRBV12-3 or TRBV12-4 to TRBJ2-1; 13 bases line up with TRBD2. Trimming took 5 bases from V and 4 from J; bases not matched to a gene: 5. The CDR3 loop spans 16 amino acids. The CDR3 protein is CASSATSGGGYNEQFF. DNA for the CDR3: TGTGCCAGCAGTGCCACTAGCGGGGGGGGGTACAATGAGCAGTTCTTC.

V is TRBV9 and J is TRBJ2-2, with D tentatively TRBD2 (5 bases). Germline V lookup: CDR1 SGDLS, CDR2 YYNGEE. The CDR3 length is 16 residues. The V gene lost 0 bases and the J gene lost 2 bases, with 11 bases spanning the gap. CDR3 in DNA: TGTGCCAGCAGCGTAGCTTCTACTAGTAACACCGGGGAGCTGTTTTTT. This codes for CASSVASTSNTGELFF.

This clonotype was seen at least ten times. This rearrangement joins TRBV20-1 to TRBJ2-1; TRBD2 might be the D (6 bases). The CDR3 is made up of 16 amino acids. V lost 5 bases, J lost 6 bases, and 23 bases lay in between. Germline V gives CDR1 DFQATT, CDR2 SNEGSKA (reference sequence). The CDR3 here is CSARLSLAAHSNEQFF. CDR3 DNA: TGCAGTGCTCGCCTATCGTTAGCGGCACATAGCAATGAGCAGTTCTTC.

This clonotype was picked up a small number of times. The gene calls are TRBV3-1 and TRBJ2-3; 7 positions match TRBD1. The CDR3 covers 16 residues. The ends lost 1 base at V and 0 bases at J; junction bases unmatched: 4. Per germline, CDR1 LGHDT and CDR2 YNNKEL (reference sequence). The CDR3 here is CASSQAGTASTDTQYF. For the CDR3, the DNA is TGTGCCAGCAGCCAAGCCGGGACAGCTAGCACAGATACGCAGTATTTT.

This clonotype was recorded at least ten times. This chain connects TRBV10-3 to TRBJ2-1; 10 bases map to TRBD1. CDR1 is ENHRY and CDR2 is SYGVKD in the germline V gene. The CDR3 is made up of 14 amino acids. Germline trimming cut 2 bases from V and 7 bases from J; bases unmatched to any gene: 2. CDR3 sequence reads: CAISERDRGNEQFF. In DNA, the CDR3 is TGTGCCATCAGTGAGAGGGACAGGGGTAATGAGCAGTTCTTC.

This chain joins TRBV13 and TRBJ2-3; 10 nucleotides line up with TRBD1. Germline V CDR1 and CDR2: PRHDT, FYEKMQ (reference sequence). V gave up 5 bases and J gave up 5 bases; unmatched junction bases: 13. The CDR3 loop spans 17 amino acids. The DNA of the CDR3 is TGTGCCAGCAGCCCCGGGACAGGGGCCCGCCTAGGAGATACGCAGTATTTT. Translated: CASSPGTGARLGDTQYF.

The rearrangement uses TRBV29-1 and TRBJ2-7; no reliable D call. Trimming shortened V by 4 bases and J by 6 bases, and 10 bases separated the two germline ends. The CDR3 runs to 11 residues. Germline CDR1 reads SQVTM; CDR2 reads ANQGSEA. The CDR3 region has the DNA TGCAGCGTTGGGGCGATGGGCGAGCAGTACTTC. As protein: CSVGAMGEQYF.

The sample holds a few counts of this clonotype. The genes are TRBV4-1 and TRBJ2-1; TRBD2 agrees at 9 bases. J gave up 6 bases and V 0 bases, and 6 bases lay outside the gene matches. Germline V CDR1 and CDR2: MGHRA, YSYEKL. The CDR3 is made up of 16 amino acids. In nucleotides, the CDR3 is TGCGCCAGCAGCCAAGAGAGGGGTAGCGGGAGCAATGAGCAGTTCTTC. This codes for CASSQERGSGSNEQFF.

CDR3 loop: CASSRGGQQETQYF. CDR3 bases: TGCGCCAGCAGCAGGGGGGGACAGCAAGAGACCCAGTACTTC. The V gene is TRBV5-1, the J gene TRBJ2-5; D is perhaps TRBD1 or TRBD2 (7 bases each). This CDR3 has 14 amino acids. Deletions cut 4 bases from V and 2 bases from J, with 12 bases between. CDR1 and CDR2 from the germline V gene are SGHRS and YFSETQ.

This chain joins TRBV24-1 and TRBJ1-2; weak D call: TRBD1 (5 bases). The CDR3 length is 14 residues. Germline lookup yields CDR1 KGHDR and CDR2 SFDVKD. Trimming removed 3 bases at V and 1 base at J, with 8 bases between. Written as DNA, the CDR3 is TGTGCCACCAGTGATCCGCAGGGTAACTATGGCTACACCTTC. This encodes CATSDPQGNYGYTF.

The chain carries TRBV13 and TRBJ2-2, with TRBD1 identical over 8 bases. V shed 8 bases, J shed 0 bases, and the junction held 5 bases outside the gene matches. Germline loops: CDR1 PRHDT, CDR2 FYEKMQ (reference sequence). The CDR3 is 15 amino acids. The DNA for the CDR3 is TGTGCCAGCCGAGCGACAGGGGCGAACACCGGGGAGCTGTTTTTT. Translated: CASRATGANTGELFF.

The sample holds a few counts of this clonotype. This rearrangement joins TRBV3-1 to TRBJ2-1; D is unresolved. This CDR3 comprises 15 residues. Germline loops: CDR1 LGHDT, CDR2 YNNKEL (reference sequence). Trimming removed 4 bases from V and 5 bases from J, with 15 bases in between. CDR3 DNA sequence: TGTGCCAGCAGCCTGCTAGTACGCCCCGACAATGAGCAGTTCTTC. Residues: CASSLLVRPDNEQFF.

V is TRBV27 and J is TRBJ2-5, with 8 bases lining up with TRBD1. Germline-derived CDR1 and CDR2 are MNHEY and SMNVEV (reference sequence). V trimming: 6 bases; J trimming: 1 base; junction bases outside the gene matches: 7. The CDR3 has 15 residues. DNA for the CDR3: TGTGCCAGCAGGGGGACAGGTGCCCGCCAAGAGACCCAGTACTTC. This encodes CASRGTGARQETQYF.